Listed below are T cell receptor beta chains from one sample, sequenced in a study of T cell repertoires in cytomegalovirus infection. TCRdb itself ran the reads through MiXCR, one entry per CDR3 protein. The data contain 210,000 or so distinct CDR3 sequences, around 6.4% of them singletons. The sample was PBMCs. All receptors derive from a human donor in good health (CMV status not recorded). Some clones in this sample may be carry-over from other donors' samples. CDR3s include the opening cysteine and the closing phenylalanine or tryptophan. D genes are given only for firm matches. Size is stated for part of the rows, as once, few or many counts, or as a class when the clone is expanded.

clone_size: many; v_call: TRBV27; j_call: TRBJ1-2; d_call: TRBD1; cdr3_nt: TGTGCCAGCAGTGTGACAGGGTTCTATGGCTACACCTTC; cdr3_aa: CASSVTGFYGYTF
clone_size: few; v_call: TRBV13; j_call: TRBJ1-1; d_call: -; cdr3_nt: TGTGCCAGCAGCTCCCAGGGGCTGAACACTGAAGCTTTCTTT; cdr3_aa: CASSSQGLNTEAFF
clone_size: many; v_call: TRBV2; j_call: TRBJ2-2; d_call: -; cdr3_nt: TGTGCCAGCAGACCCCAACCGAACACCGGGGAGCTGTTTTTT; cdr3_aa: CASRPQPNTGELFF
clone_size: many; v_call: TRBV7-9; j_call: TRBJ1-1; d_call: -; cdr3_nt: TGTGCCAGCAGCTTCGGCGCTTCGGGCACTGAAGCTTTCTTT; cdr3_aa: CASSFGASGTEAFF
clone_size: many; v_call: TRBV19; j_call: TRBJ1-6; d_call: TRBD1; cdr3_nt: TGTGCCAGTAGTATCAAGGCTACCGGGACAGTAGTTTCACCCCTCCACTTT; cdr3_aa: CASSIKATGTVVSPLHF
clone_size: many; v_call: TRBV5-4; j_call: TRBJ1-1; d_call: TRBD1; cdr3_nt: TGTGCCAGCAGCTTAACAGGGGATCAAACTGAAGCTTTCTTT; cdr3_aa: CASSLTGDQTEAFF
clone_size: -; v_call: TRBV25-1; j_call: TRBJ1-3; d_call: -; cdr3_nt: TGTGCCAGCAGTGAACCTAGAGGGGGGTTCGGAAACACCATATATTTT; cdr3_aa: CASSEPRGGFGNTIYF
clone_size: many; v_call: TRBV28; j_call: TRBJ2-7; d_call: -; cdr3_nt: TGTGCCAGCAGTTCAGCGGATACCTACGAGCAGTACTTC; cdr3_aa: CASSSADTYEQYF
clone_size: many; v_call: TRBV29-1; j_call: TRBJ2-7; d_call: TRBD1; cdr3_nt: TGCAGCGTTGCTGGTAGGGGGCTCTACGAGCAGTACTTC; cdr3_aa: CSVAGRGLYEQYF
clone_size: many; v_call: TRBV5-1; j_call: TRBJ2-7; d_call: TRBD1; cdr3_nt: TGCGCCAGCAGCTTGGACAGGGGATCCTACGAGCAGTACTTC; cdr3_aa: CASSLDRGSYEQYF
clone_size: many; v_call: TRBV7-2; j_call: TRBJ2-5; d_call: -; cdr3_nt: TGTGCCAGCAGCTTAGGGGGGCGCGAGACCCAGTACTTC; cdr3_aa: CASSLGGRETQYF
clone_size: many; v_call: TRBV28; j_call: TRBJ1-2; d_call: -; cdr3_nt: TGTGCCAGCAGTAATCCCGGGACGGGCTATGGCTACACCTTC; cdr3_aa: CASSNPGTGYGYTF
clone_size: many; v_call: TRBV11-2; j_call: TRBJ2-1; d_call: -; cdr3_nt: TGTGCCAGCAGCCCTAGAGGGGACTTACTGACTGGCAATGAGCAGTTCTTC; cdr3_aa: CASSPRGDLLTGNEQFF
clone_size: many; v_call: TRBV7-3; j_call: TRBJ1-4; d_call: -; cdr3_nt: TGTGCCAGCAGTCTCGGGGTCGGGGAAAAACTGTTTTTT; cdr3_aa: CASSLGVGEKLFF
clone_size: many; v_call: TRBV12-3/TRBV12-4; j_call: TRBJ1-5; d_call: -; cdr3_nt: TGTGCCAGCAGGGGGTGGGGAACGGCAAATCAGCCCCAGCATTTT; cdr3_aa: CASRGWGTANQPQHF
clone_size: many; v_call: TRBV7-6; j_call: TRBJ2-5; d_call: -; cdr3_nt: TGTGCCAGCAGCTTAGTATCTCAAGAGACCCAGTACTTC; cdr3_aa: CASSLVSQETQYF
clone_size: many; v_call: TRBV29-1; j_call: TRBJ1-5; d_call: -; cdr3_nt: TGCAGCATCCCTTGGGGCGATCGGGGCTTAGGGCAGCCCCAGCATTTT; cdr3_aa: CSIPWGDRGLGQPQHF
clone_size: many; v_call: TRBV25-1; j_call: TRBJ1-1; d_call: -; cdr3_nt: TGTGCCAGCAGTGAAAGGGACCGCGGGAACACTGAAGCTTTCTTT; cdr3_aa: CASSERDRGNTEAFF
clone_size: many; v_call: TRBV5-1; j_call: TRBJ1-2; d_call: -; cdr3_nt: TGCGCCAGCAGCTTGGTCGGCGGCCTGAGGGGCTACACCTTC; cdr3_aa: CASSLVGGLRGYTF
clone_size: many; v_call: TRBV6-1; j_call: TRBJ2-7; d_call: TRBD1; cdr3_nt: TGTGCCAGCAGTGGCTGGACAGGGCGGACCTACGAGCAGTACTTC; cdr3_aa: CASSGWTGRTYEQYF
clone_size: many; v_call: TRBV20-1; j_call: TRBJ1-1; d_call: -; cdr3_nt: TGCAGTGCTAGAGAGGACCGGGGGTGGGACACTGAAGCTTTCTTT; cdr3_aa: CSAREDRGWDTEAFF
clone_size: many; v_call: TRBV7-2; j_call: TRBJ2-2; d_call: -; cdr3_nt: TGTGCCAGCAGCCCTCAAGGGACGAACACCGGGGAGCTGTTTTTT; cdr3_aa: CASSPQGTNTGELFF
clone_size: -; v_call: TRBV19; j_call: TRBJ2-1; d_call: -; cdr3_nt: TGTGCCAGTAGTCTTACGTGGGAGCTGAGCTACAATGAGCAGTTCTTC; cdr3_aa: CASSLTWELSYNEQFF
clone_size: many; v_call: TRBV12-3/TRBV12-4; j_call: TRBJ2-2; d_call: -; cdr3_nt: TGTGCCAGCAGCCTGTTTACCGGGGAGCTGTTTTTT; cdr3_aa: CASSLFTGELFF
clone_size: few; v_call: TRBV5-1; j_call: TRBJ2-3; d_call: -; cdr3_nt: TGCGCCAGCAGCTTAGGGCAGACCAGCACAGATACGCAGTATTTT; cdr3_aa: CASSLGQTSTDTQYF
clone_size: many; v_call: TRBV12-3/TRBV12-4; j_call: TRBJ1-1; d_call: TRBD1; cdr3_nt: TGTGCCAGCAGCTCGGGACAGGGGCGGGTCACTGAAGCTTTCTTT; cdr3_aa: CASSSGQGRVTEAFF
clone_size: many; v_call: TRBV10-3; j_call: TRBJ1-6; d_call: -; cdr3_nt: TGTGCCATCAGTGAGAGCTTTAGAGCGGGACTCGGGGATAGAGAGAATTCACCCCTCCACTTT; cdr3_aa: CAISESFRAGLGDRENSPLHF
clone_size: many; v_call: TRBV14; j_call: TRBJ2-2; d_call: -; cdr3_nt: TGTGCCAGCAGCCTCATGAAAGACTGGACCTTCACCGGGGAGCTGTTTTTT; cdr3_aa: CASSLMKDWTFTGELFF
clone_size: few; v_call: TRBV6-2/TRBV6-3; j_call: TRBJ2-7; d_call: -; cdr3_nt: TGTGCCAGCAGATCGGTGGGAGGCTACGAGCAGTACTTC; cdr3_aa: CASRSVGGYEQYF
clone_size: many; v_call: TRBV30; j_call: TRBJ2-7; d_call: -; cdr3_nt: TGTGCCTGGAGTGTACCGGGCTCTGGCCCCTACGAGCAGTACTTC; cdr3_aa: CAWSVPGSGPYEQYF
clone_size: many; v_call: TRBV29-1; j_call: TRBJ1-4; d_call: -; cdr3_nt: TGCAGCGCCGGAGGGGGGGAAAAACTGTTTTTT; cdr3_aa: CSAGGGEKLFF
clone_size: -; v_call: TRBV7-6; j_call: TRBJ2-1; d_call: -; cdr3_nt: TGTGCCATCAGCTTTCCGGGGGGCGGTGAGCAGTTCTTC; cdr3_aa: CAISFPGGGEQFF
clone_size: many; v_call: TRBV29-1; j_call: TRBJ2-5; d_call: -; cdr3_nt: TGCAGCGTTGAAAGAAGGGCGTCTCCATGGGAGACCCAGTACTTC; cdr3_aa: CSVERRASPWETQYF
clone_size: few; v_call: TRBV5-1; j_call: TRBJ2-5; d_call: -; cdr3_nt: TGCGCCAGCAGCCAGACAGGGAGGCCACTCCAAGAGACCCAGTACTTC; cdr3_aa: CASSQTGRPLQETQYF
clone_size: many; v_call: TRBV7-2; j_call: TRBJ2-7; d_call: TRBD1; cdr3_nt: TGTGCCAGCAGCGCCTTCGGACAGGCCCCCTACGAGCAGTACTTC; cdr3_aa: CASSAFGQAPYEQYF
clone_size: many; v_call: TRBV20-1; j_call: TRBJ2-1; d_call: TRBD2; cdr3_nt: TGCAGTGCTAAAAGGCTAGCGGGGGCGTACAATGAGCAGTTCTTC; cdr3_aa: CSAKRLAGAYNEQFF